This TCR beta chain was retrieved from a study of cytomegalovirus exposure and HLA in healthy donors. On the study more broadly: Genotyping of 400 or so donors showed that about 79% belonged to the Caucasian-associated ancestry cluster. Findings and caveats of the study: The study flagged around 150 TCR beta chains as cytomegalovirus-associated. Most sequenced TCRs were rare (though some public TCRs occurred in many donors). Analyses of presence/absence relied on an assumption of roughly uniform sequencing depth across donors.

The CDR3 covers 15 residues. Germline CDR1 GTSNPN, CDR2 SVGIG (reference sequence). V dropped 0 bases and J dropped 2 bases, with 10 bases sitting between them. As to this clone: Its antigen is undetermined.

A multiplex PCR was run with 60 Vbeta primers and 13 Jbeta primers. Generated by immunoSEQ multiplex PCR, the TCRdb table keeps only in-frame clones and is missing some. This listing includes approximately 45,000 clones. The TCR comes from a male donor in good health and CMV-seronegative. The sequenced sample was PBMCs. The chain couples TRBV30 to TRBJ2-2; D is undetermined. CDR3 nucleotide sequence: TGTGCCTGGAGTGTACGGCGACACAACACCGGGGAGCTGTTTTTT. This codes for CAWSVRRHNTGELFF.